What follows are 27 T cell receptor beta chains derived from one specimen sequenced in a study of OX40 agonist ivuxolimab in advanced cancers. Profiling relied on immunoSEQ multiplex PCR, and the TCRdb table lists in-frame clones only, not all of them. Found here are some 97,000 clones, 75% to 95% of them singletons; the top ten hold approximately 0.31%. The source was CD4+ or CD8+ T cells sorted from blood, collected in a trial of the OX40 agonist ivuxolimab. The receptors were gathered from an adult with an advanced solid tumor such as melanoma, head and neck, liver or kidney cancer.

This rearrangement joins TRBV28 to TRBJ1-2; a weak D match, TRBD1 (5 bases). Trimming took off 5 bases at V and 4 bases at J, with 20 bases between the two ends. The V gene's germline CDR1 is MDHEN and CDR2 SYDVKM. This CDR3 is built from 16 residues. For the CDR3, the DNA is TGTGCCAGCAGTCCCATGGGTGGGCAGGGACCCTATGGCTACACCTTC. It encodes CASSPMGGQGPYGYTF.

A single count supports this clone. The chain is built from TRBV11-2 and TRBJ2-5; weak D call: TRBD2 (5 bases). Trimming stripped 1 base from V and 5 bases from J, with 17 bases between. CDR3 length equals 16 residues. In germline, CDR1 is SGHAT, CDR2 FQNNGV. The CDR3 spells CASSLADSSWRETQYF. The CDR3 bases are TGTGCCAGCAGCTTAGCTGATAGTAGTTGGAGGGAGACCCAGTACTTC.

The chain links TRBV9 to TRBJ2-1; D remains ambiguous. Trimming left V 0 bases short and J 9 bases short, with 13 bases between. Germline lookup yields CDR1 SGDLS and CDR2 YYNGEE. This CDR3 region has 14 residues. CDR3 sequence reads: CASSVALVGGEQFF. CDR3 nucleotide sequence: TGTGCCAGCAGCGTAGCCTTGGTCGGTGGTGAGCAGTTCTTC.

This CDR3 is CATSRDSGVGTDTQYF. The CDR3 bases are TGTGCCACCAGCAGAGATAGCGGAGTGGGCACAGATACGCAGTATTTT. The rearrangement joins TRBV15 to TRBJ2-3; possibly TRBD2 for D (6 bases). The CDR3 is made up of 16 amino acids. Germline CDR1 reads LNHNV; CDR2 reads YYDKDF (reference sequence). Trimming removed 0 bases at V and 1 base at J, with 11 bases between. Looking up the rest from reference TRBV15 and TRBJ2-3 gives the full variable domain: DAMVIQNPRYQVTQFGKPVTLSCSQTLNHNVMYWYQQKSSQAPKLLFHYYDKDFNNEADTPDNFQSRRPNTSFCFLDIRSPGLGDTAMYLCATSRDSGVGTDTQYFGPGTRLTVL.

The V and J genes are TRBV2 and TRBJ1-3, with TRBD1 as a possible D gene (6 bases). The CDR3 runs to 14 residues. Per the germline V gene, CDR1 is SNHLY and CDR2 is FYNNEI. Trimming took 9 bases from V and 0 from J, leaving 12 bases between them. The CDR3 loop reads CASSTGSSGNTIYF. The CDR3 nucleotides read TGTGCCAGTAGTACAGGGAGCTCTGGAAACACCATATATTTT. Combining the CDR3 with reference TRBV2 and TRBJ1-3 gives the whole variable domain EPEVTQTPSHQVTQMGQEVILRCVPISNHLYFYWYRQILGQKVEFLVSFYNNEISEKSEIFDDQFSVERPDGSNFTLKIRSTKLEDSAMYFCASSTGSSGNTIYFGEGSWLTVV.

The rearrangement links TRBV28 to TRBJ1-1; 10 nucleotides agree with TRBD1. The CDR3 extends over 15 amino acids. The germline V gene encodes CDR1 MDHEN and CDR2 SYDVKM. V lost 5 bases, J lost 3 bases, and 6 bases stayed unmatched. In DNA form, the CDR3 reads TGTGCCAGCAGTGTACGGACAGGGGGTTACACTGAAGCTTTCTTT. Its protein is CASSVRTGGYTEAFF.

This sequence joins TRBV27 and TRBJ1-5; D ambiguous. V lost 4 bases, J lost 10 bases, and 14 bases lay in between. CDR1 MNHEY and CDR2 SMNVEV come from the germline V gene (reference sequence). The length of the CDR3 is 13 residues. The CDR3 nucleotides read TGTGCCAGCAGTTGGGCCAGCGGGCGACCCCAGCATTTT. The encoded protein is CASSWASGRPQHF.

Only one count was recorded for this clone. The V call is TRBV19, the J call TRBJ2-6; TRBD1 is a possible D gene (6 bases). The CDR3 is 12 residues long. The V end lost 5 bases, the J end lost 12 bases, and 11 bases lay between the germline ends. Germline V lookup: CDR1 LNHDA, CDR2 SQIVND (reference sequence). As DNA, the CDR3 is TGTGCCAGTAGTCACAGGGAAGCCGTCCTGACTTTC. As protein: CASSHREAVLTF.

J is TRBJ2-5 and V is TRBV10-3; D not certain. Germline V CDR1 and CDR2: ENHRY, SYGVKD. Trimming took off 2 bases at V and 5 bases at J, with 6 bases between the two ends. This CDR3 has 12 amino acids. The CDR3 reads CAISEPAETQYF. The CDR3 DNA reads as TGTGCCATCAGTGAGCCGGCGGAGACCCAGTACTTC.

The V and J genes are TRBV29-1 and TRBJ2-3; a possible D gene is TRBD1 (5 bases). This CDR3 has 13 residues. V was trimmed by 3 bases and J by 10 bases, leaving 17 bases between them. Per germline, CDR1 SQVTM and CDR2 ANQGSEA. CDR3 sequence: CSVDNILRVPQYF. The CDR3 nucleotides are TGCAGCGTTGATAACATCCTCAGGGTTCCGCAGTATTTT.

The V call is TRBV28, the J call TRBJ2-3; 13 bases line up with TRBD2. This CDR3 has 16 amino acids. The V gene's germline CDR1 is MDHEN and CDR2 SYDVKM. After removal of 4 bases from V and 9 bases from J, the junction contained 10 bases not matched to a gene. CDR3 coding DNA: TGTGCCAGCAGTTCGGGGACTAGCGGGAAATTCCTCACGCAGTATTTT. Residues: CASSSGTSGKFLTQYF.

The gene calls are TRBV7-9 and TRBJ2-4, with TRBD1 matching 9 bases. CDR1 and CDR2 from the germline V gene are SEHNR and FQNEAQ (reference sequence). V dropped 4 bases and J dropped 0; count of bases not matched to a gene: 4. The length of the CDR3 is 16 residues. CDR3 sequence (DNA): TGTGCCAGCAGCTCACAGGGGGCTCTAGCCAAAAACATTCAGTACTTC. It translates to CASSSQGALAKNIQYF.

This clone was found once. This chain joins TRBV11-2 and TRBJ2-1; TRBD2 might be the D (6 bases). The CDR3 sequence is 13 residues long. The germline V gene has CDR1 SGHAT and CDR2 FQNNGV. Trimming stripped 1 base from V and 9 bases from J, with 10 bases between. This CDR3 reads CASSLGGGSEQFF. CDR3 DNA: TGTGCCAGCAGCTTAGGTGGGGGGAGTGAGCAGTTCTTC.

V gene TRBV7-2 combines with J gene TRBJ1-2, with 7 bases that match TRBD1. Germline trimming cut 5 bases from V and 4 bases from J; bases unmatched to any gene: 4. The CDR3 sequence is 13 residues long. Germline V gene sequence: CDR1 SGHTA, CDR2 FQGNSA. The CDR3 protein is CASSIGTAYGYTF. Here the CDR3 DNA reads TGTGCCAGCAGCATCGGGACAGCCTATGGCTACACCTTC.

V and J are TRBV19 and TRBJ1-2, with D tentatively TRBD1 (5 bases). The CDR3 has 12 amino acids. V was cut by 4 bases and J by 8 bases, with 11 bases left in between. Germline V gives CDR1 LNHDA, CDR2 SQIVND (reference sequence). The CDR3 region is CASSSQGWGYTF. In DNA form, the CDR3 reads TGTGCCAGTAGTAGCCAGGGTTGGGGCTACACCTTC. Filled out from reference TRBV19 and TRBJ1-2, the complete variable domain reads DGGITQSPKYLFRKEGQNVTLSCEQNLNHDAMYWYRQDPGQGLRLIYYSQIVNDFQKGDIAEGYSVSREKKESFPLTVTSAQKNPTAFYLCASSSQGWGYTFGSGTRLTVV.

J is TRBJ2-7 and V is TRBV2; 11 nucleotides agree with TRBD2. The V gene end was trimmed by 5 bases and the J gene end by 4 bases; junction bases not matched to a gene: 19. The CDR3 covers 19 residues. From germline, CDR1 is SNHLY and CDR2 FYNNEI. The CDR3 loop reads CASSYRTSGRNKGIYEQYF. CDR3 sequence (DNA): TGTGCCAGCAGTTACCGGACTAGCGGGCGGAACAAGGGGATTTACGAGCAGTACTTC.

The DNA of the CDR3 is TGTGCCTGGAGTGGGGGACAGCCTGGAAACACCATATATTTT. Amino acids: CAWSGGQPGNTIYF. The J gene is TRBJ1-3, the V gene TRBV30; 7 bases are shared with TRBD1. With 1 base clipped from V and 2 bases from J, the junction kept 2 bases outside the gene matches. The germline V gene has CDR1 GTSNPN and CDR2 SVGIG (reference sequence). The CDR3 runs to 14 residues.

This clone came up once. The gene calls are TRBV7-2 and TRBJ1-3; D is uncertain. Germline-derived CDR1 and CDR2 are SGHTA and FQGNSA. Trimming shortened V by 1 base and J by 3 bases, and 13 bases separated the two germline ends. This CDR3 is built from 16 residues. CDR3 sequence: CASSLGFLGFGNTIYF. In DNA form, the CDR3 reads TGTGCCAGCAGCTTAGGTTTTCTGGGATTTGGAAACACCATATATTTT.

CDR3 sequence reads: CASKPGLAGKEQYF. For the CDR3, the DNA is TGTGCCAGCAAGCCGGGACTAGCGGGGAAAGAGCAGTACTTC. This chain uses TRBV2 with TRBJ2-7, with 13 bases identical to TRBD2. Germline CDR1 and CDR2: SNHLY and FYNNEI. The ends lost 7 bases at V and 7 bases at J; junction bases unmatched: 7. The CDR3 spans 14 residues.

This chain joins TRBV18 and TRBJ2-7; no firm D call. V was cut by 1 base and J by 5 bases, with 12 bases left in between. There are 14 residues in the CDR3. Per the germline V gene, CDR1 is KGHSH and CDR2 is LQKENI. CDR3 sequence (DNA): TGTGCCAGCTCACCACGTCAAGGGTCCCACGAGCAGTACTTC. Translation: CASSPRQGSHEQYF.

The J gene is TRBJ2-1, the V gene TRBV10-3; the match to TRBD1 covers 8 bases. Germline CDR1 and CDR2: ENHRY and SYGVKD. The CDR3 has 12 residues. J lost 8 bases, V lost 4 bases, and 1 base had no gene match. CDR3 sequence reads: CAISVDRDEQFF. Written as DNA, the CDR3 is TGTGCCATCAGTGTGGACAGGGATGAGCAGTTCTTC.

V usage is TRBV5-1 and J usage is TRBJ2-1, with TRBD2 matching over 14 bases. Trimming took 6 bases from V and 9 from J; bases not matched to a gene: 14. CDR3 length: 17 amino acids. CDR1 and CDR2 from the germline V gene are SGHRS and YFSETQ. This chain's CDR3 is CASTSWPGLAGEGEQFF. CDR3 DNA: TGCGCCAGCACCTCGTGGCCGGGACTAGCGGGAGAAGGTGAGCAGTTCTTC.

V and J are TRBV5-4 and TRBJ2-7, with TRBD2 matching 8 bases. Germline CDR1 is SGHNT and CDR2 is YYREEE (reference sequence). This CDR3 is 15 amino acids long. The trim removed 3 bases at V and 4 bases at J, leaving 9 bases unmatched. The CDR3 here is CASSSQRGKLYEQYF. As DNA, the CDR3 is TGTGCCAGCAGCTCCCAGCGGGGGAAGCTTTACGAGCAGTACTTC. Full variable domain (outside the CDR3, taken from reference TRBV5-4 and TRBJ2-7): ETGVTQSPTHLIKTRGQQVTLRCSSQSGHNTVSWYQQALGQGPQFIFQYYREEENGRGNFPPRFSGLQFPNYSSELNVNALELDDSALYLCASSSQRGKLYEQYFGPGTRLTVT.

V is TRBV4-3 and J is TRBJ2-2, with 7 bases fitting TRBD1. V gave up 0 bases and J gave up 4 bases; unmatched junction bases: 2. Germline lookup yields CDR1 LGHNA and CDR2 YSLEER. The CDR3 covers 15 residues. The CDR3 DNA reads TGCGCCAGCAGCCAAGATGAGGGGGCCACCGGGGAGCTGTTTTTT. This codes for CASSQDEGATGELFF.

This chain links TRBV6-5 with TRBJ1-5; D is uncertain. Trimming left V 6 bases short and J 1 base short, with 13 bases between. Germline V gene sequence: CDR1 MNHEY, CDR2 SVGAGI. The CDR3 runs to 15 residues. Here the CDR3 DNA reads TGTGCCAGCAGCCGCGACTTGTGGAGCAATCAGCCCCAGCATTTT. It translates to CASSRDLWSNQPQHF.

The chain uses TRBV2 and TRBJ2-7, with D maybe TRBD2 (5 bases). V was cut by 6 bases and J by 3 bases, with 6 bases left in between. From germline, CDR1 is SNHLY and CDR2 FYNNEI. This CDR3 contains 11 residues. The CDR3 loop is CASRDYYEQYF. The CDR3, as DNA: TGTGCCAGCAGAGACTACTACGAGCAGTACTTC.

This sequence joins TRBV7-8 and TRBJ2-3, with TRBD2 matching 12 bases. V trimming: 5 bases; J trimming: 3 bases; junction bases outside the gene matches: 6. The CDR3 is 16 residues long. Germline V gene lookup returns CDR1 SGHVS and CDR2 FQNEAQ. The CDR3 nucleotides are TGTGCCAGCAGCCCGAGGACTAGCGGGATAACAGATACGCAGTATTTT. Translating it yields CASSPRTSGITDTQYF.